This TCR beta chain was captured in a study of cytomegalovirus exposure and HLA in healthy donors. It was with 60 Vbeta and 13 Jbeta primers that the PCR ran. The table came from immunoSEQ multiplex PCR; TCRdb's copy has only in-frame clones and leaves some out. This table holds approximately 250,000 clones, 78% found once. Germline V gene lookup returns CDR1 SGDLS and CDR2 YYNGEE. This CDR3 is 15 amino acids long. The table lists this clone with a few counts. Its specificity is not known. Study observations and caveats: Later analysis identified a missense DCLRE1C variant that was linked to TCR beta V- and J-gene trimming.

The genes are TRBV9 and TRBJ2-5; perhaps TRBD2 as D (6 bases). The closer fit of TRBJ2-7 to the DNA end suggests the J call may be wrong. The clonotype was recovered from a boy younger than 18 in good health and CMV-seronegative. The specimen sequenced was PBMCs. CDR3: CASSVGRGPSYEQYF. The DNA for the CDR3 is TGTGCCAGCAGCGTCGGGCGGGGCCCATCCTACGAGCAGTACTTC.